Listed below are T cell receptor beta chains from one sample, sequenced in a study of cytomegalovirus exposure and HLA in healthy donors. The protocol was immunoSEQ multiplex PCR, while the TCRdb copy is restricted to in-frame clones and leaves out a portion. The sample has some 82,000 clones, about 81% seen once. Sequenced material: PBMCs. The source is a woman aged 50 to 60 in good health and CMV-seronegative. Each CDR3 is given with its conserved first and last residue. Fields, in order: V gene, clone size, D gene, J gene, CDR3 protein, CDR3 DNA. D genes are given only for firm matches. For some rows the clone size is stated as once, few or many, or as a class when expanded; others skip it.

TRBV29-1	-	-	TRBJ1-5	CSVAGYNQPQHF	TGCAGCGTTGCGGGTTATAATCAGCCCCAGCATTTT
TRBV28	once	-	TRBJ2-1	CASSPAFGWAKGEQFF	TGTGCCAGCAGTCCAGCTTTTGGATGGGCCAAAGGTGAGCAGTTCTTC
TRBV5-8	-	TRBD1	TRBJ2-5	CASSSLTRQGRKKTQYF	TGTGCCAGCAGCTCACTAACCAGACAGGGGAGGAAAAAGACCCAGTACTTC
TRBV28	-	-	TRBJ2-5	CASSPVGRETQETQYF	TGTGCCAGCAGCCCAGTGGGCAGAGAGACACAAGAGACCCAGTACTTC
TRBV19	-	TRBD1	TRBJ2-1	CASIDRDRDYNEQFF	TGTGCCAGTATAGACCGGGACAGGGACTACAATGAGCAGTTCTTC
TRBV11-3	few	-	TRBJ2-1	CASSLDLSSNEQFF	TGTGCCAGCAGCTTAGATCTGAGTAGCAATGAGCAGTTCTTC
TRBV15	-	TRBD2	TRBJ2-2	CATSRDGSRSSGTPGELFF	TGTGCCACCAGCAGAGATGGGTCACGGTCGAGCGGGACGCCCGGGGAGCTGTTTTTT
TRBV2	few	TRBD1	TRBJ1-2	CASSRTGDYGYTF	TGTGCCAGCAGTCGGACAGGGGACTATGGCTACACCTTC
TRBV28	-	TRBD2	TRBJ2-1	CASSLRGTSGINERFF	TGTGCCAGCAGTTTACGGGGTACTAGCGGGATCAATGAGCGGTTCTTC
TRBV7-2	-	-	TRBJ2-2	CASTNREGGELFF	TGTGCCAGCACCAACAGGGAGGGCGGGGAGCTGTTTTTT
TRBV29-1	-	TRBD1	TRBJ1-1	CSVPQGAQNTEAFF	TGCAGCGTCCCGCAGGGGGCGCAGAACACTGAAGCTTTCTTT
TRBV2	-	TRBD1	TRBJ1-2	CASSGTGLLGGYTF	TGTGCCAGCAGTGGGACAGGACTTTTGGGGGGCTACACCTTC
TRBV15	-	TRBD2	TRBJ2-1	CATSRDRERELGEQFF	TGTGCCACCAGCAGAGATCGGGAGCGGGAGCTAGGGGAGCAGTTCTTC
TRBV5-6	-	-	TRBJ2-1	CASSLLQGVGNEQFF	TGTGCCAGCAGCCTTCTTCAAGGGGTGGGGAATGAGCAGTTCTTC
TRBV14	-	-	TRBJ2-5	CASSQGEGHYVRETQYF	TGTGCCAGCAGCCAAGGGGAGGGACACTACGTTCGGGAGACCCAGTACTTC
TRBV28	few	TRBD1	TRBJ2-3	CASSPAPRTGTDTQYF	TGTGCCAGCAGTCCAGCCCCCCGGACAGGGACAGATACGCAGTATTTT
TRBV4-3	-	TRBD2	TRBJ2-5	CASSQDNAGGTQETQYF	TGCGCCAGCAGCCAAGATAACGCGGGGGGGACACAAGAGACCCAGTACTTC
TRBV29-1	-	TRBD2	TRBJ2-2	CSVRTSANTGELFF	TGCAGCGTCAGGACTAGTGCAAACACCGGGGAGCTGTTTTTT
TRBV15	few	TRBD2	TRBJ2-5	CATSSGSGRAGETQYF	TGTGCCACCAGCAGTGGGAGCGGGAGGGCCGGGGAGACCCAGTACTTC
TRBV5-1	-	-	TRBJ2-1	CASSGGTSYNEQFF	TGCGCCAGCAGCGGAGGGACTTCCTACAATGAGCAGTTCTTC
TRBV10-3	few	-	TRBJ1-1	CAISAEGVTEAFF	TGTGCCATCAGTGCTGAGGGAGTTACTGAAGCTTTCTTT
TRBV27	-	TRBD1	TRBJ1-3	CASSAQGALSGNTIYF	TGTGCCAGCAGTGCTCAGGGGGCATTGTCTGGAAACACCATATATTTT
TRBV5-6	-	-	TRBJ1-2	CASSSLSGYTF	TGTGCCAGCAGCTCCCTTTCTGGCTACACCTTC
TRBV6-1	medium-sized	-	TRBJ2-7	CASSASLGQGTYEQYF	TGTGCCAGCAGTGCCTCTTTGGGGCAGGGAACCTACGAGCAGTACTTC
TRBV7-3	once	TRBD2	TRBJ2-2	CASSLIAGNTGELFF	TGTGCCAGCAGCCTGATAGCGGGAAACACCGGGGAGCTGTTTTTT
TRBV5-1	-	-	TRBJ2-7	CASSLAGSSYEQYF	TGCGCCAGCAGCTTGGCAGGCAGCTCCTACGAGCAGTACTTC
TRBV11-3	-	TRBD1	TRBJ2-1	CASSSGGPHNEQFF	TGTGCCAGCAGCTCAGGGGGACCTCACAATGAGCAGTTCTTC
TRBV5-1	-	-	TRBJ1-2	CASNPVGGDYTF	TGCGCCAGCAACCCGGTGGGGGGGGACTACACCTTC
TRBV15	-	TRBD1	TRBJ2-7	CATSHPGQSYEQYF	TGTGCCACCAGCCACCCGGGACAGAGCTACGAGCAGTACTTC